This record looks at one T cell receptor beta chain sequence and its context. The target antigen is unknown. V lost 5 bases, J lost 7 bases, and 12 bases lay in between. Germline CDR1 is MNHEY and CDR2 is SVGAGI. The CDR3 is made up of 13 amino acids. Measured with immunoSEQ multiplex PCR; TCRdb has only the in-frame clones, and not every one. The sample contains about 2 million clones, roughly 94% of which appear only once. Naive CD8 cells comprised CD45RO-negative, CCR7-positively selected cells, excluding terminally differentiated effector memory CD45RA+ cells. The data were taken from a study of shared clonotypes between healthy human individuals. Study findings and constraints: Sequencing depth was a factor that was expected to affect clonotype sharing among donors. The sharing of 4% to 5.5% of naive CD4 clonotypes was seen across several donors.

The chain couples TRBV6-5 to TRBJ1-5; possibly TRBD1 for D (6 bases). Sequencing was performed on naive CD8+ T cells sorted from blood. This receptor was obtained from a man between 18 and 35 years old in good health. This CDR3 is CASSKGEEQPQHF. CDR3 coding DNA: TGTGCCAGCAGTAAGGGGGAAGAACAGCCCCAGCATTTT.